The 14 T cell receptor beta chains listed next were all sequenced from one sample in a study of blood T cells in healthy people across ages. Primed by a sample-barcoded 5' primer and a J-beta primer mix, a second PCR proceeded for about 7 to 11 cycles. TCRdb re-derived calls from the 5' RACE reads in MiXCR, one entry per CDR3 protein. This repertoire shows 600,000 to 850,000 distinct CDR3 sequences, roughly two fifths found once; its top ten account for 20% to 25%. Sequencing was performed on blood. All receptors come from a woman in her sixties in good health.

This clonotype was picked up a small number of times. The chain uses TRBV27 and TRBJ1-5; possibly TRBD1 for D (5 bases). In germline, CDR1 is MNHEY, CDR2 SMNVEV (reference sequence). The CDR3 consists of 14 residues. V was pared by 2 bases and J by 6 bases, with 11 bases between. CDR3 loop: CASSLTGRVQPQHF. In DNA form, the CDR3 reads TGTGCCAGCAGTTTAACAGGCAGAGTTCAGCCCCAGCATTTT.

The genes are TRBV6-2 or TRBV6-3 and TRBJ1-1, with 10 positions matching TRBD1. Germline CDR1 and CDR2: MNHEY and SVGEGT. CDR3 length equals 15 residues. V dropped 5 bases and J dropped 3; count of bases not matched to a gene: 6. The CDR3 DNA reads TGTGCCAGCAGTAAAACGGGACAGGGGCACACTGAAGCTTTCTTT. Protein: CASSKTGQGHTEAFF.

The chain has TRBV6-1 and TRBJ2-4; the D is unclear. Germline lookup yields CDR1 MNHNS and CDR2 SASEGT. Trimming took off 8 bases at V and 5 bases at J, with 7 bases between the two ends. The CDR3 covers 11 residues. The CDR3 bases are TGTGCCAGCTTTTTCCAAAACATTCAGTACTTC. This translates into CASFFQNIQYF.

The chain couples TRBV7-9 to TRBJ1-1; no reliable D call. Germline assignment: CDR1 SEHNR and CDR2 FQNEAQ (reference sequence). Deletions cut 5 bases from V and 11 bases from J, with 18 bases between. This CDR3 is built from 13 residues. CDR3 region: CASSTEGGLRAFF. The CDR3 DNA reads TGTGCCAGCAGCACAGAGGGTGGCCTGAGGGCTTTCTTT.

Concerning this clonotype itself: A clone one base away is much larger, so this may be a read error. The chain combines TRBV12-3 or TRBV12-4 with TRBJ2-1; 9 bases line up with TRBD2. Losses at the gene ends were 6 bases for V and 10 bases for J; bases not matched to a gene: 7. The CDR3 is 13 amino acids. The CDR3 DNA reads TGTGCCAGCAGCTCTGCTAGCGGGGACGAGCAGTTCTTC. Protein product: CASSSASGDEQFF.

CDR3 in DNA: TGTGCCAGCAGTTACTCGAAAGACAACAGCTACGAGCAGTACTTC. Translated, it gives CASSYSKDNSYEQYF. The chain carries TRBV6-5 and TRBJ2-7; D call uncertain. Germline lookup yields CDR1 MNHEY and CDR2 SVGAGI. This CDR3 has 15 residues. The V gene lost 0 bases and the J gene lost 3 bases, with 12 bases spanning the gap.

V gene TRBV7-6 combines with J gene TRBJ1-6, with no clear D. The V end was cut by 1 base, the J end by 7 bases, with 11 bases between. The CDR3 is 15 residues long. Germline V lookup: CDR1 SGHVS, CDR2 FNYEAQ. CDR3 DNA: TGTGCCAGCAGCTTAGAGATTCTAGGGAATTCACCCCTCCACTTT. This encodes CASSLEILGNSPLHF.

J is TRBJ2-1 and V is TRBV27, with D perhaps given as TRBD1 or TRBD2 (6 bases each). CDR3 size: 12 residues. Trimming took off 5 bases at V and 15 bases at J, with 17 bases between the two ends. Germline loops: CDR1 MNHEY, CDR2 SMNVEV (reference sequence). CDR3 in DNA: TGTGCCAGCAGTCCCATTGGGTCGGGGGCGTTCTTC. Encoded protein: CASSPIGSGAFF.

This clonotype occurred a few times. A junction end diverges from the germline sequence, so it may reflect a read error. The rearrangement links TRBV20-1 to TRBJ2-3; tentatively, D is TRBD2 (5 bases). CDR3 length: 13 residues. CDR1 DFQATT and CDR2 SNEGSKA come from the germline V gene (reference sequence). The CDR3 sequence is CSARSPSIDTQYF. The CDR3 nucleotides read TGCAGTGCTAGGTCCCCTAGCATAGATACGCAGTATTTT.

The chain combines TRBV19 with TRBJ2-7; D gene ambiguous. Germline loops: CDR1 LNHDA, CDR2 SQIVND (reference sequence). The CDR3 spans 16 residues. Trimming stripped 3 bases from V and 2 bases from J, with 17 bases between. CDR3 DNA sequence: TGTGCCAGTAGTATCTCCCGGACCGGGTTCCCCTACGAGCAGTACTTC. This encodes CASSISRTGFPYEQYF.

The rearrangement uses TRBV6-1 and TRBJ2-7; TRBD1 aligns across 9 bases. The CDR3 spans 17 residues. Germline CDR1 and CDR2: MNHNS and SASEGT. V shed 5 bases and J 0 bases; nucleotides not matched to a gene: 11. For the CDR3, the DNA is TGTGCCAGCAGTCTAAGCGAGGGGGACAGGGCCTCCTACGAGCAGTACTTC. This encodes CASSLSEGDRASYEQYF.

The chain is built from TRBV20-1 and TRBJ1-2, with D possibly matching TRBD1 (6 bases). Germline V gene lookup returns CDR1 DFQATT and CDR2 SNEGSKA (reference sequence). V lost 0 bases, J lost 6 bases, and 14 bases lay in between. This CDR3 is built from 14 residues. CDR3 residues: CSARDGSGADGYTF. Written as DNA, the CDR3 is TGCAGTGCTAGAGATGGGTCAGGGGCGGATGGCTACACCTTC.

The rearrangement uses TRBV24-1 and TRBJ1-5, with D maybe TRBD1 (5 bases). This CDR3 contains 15 residues. CDR1 and CDR2 from the germline V gene are KGHDR and SFDVKD. The V end was cut by 3 bases, the J end by 6 bases, with 14 bases between. DNA of the CDR3: TGTGCCACCAGTGATCCCGGAGGGGCAGGTCAGCCCCAGCATTTT. Translation gives CATSDPGGAGQPQHF.

This chain's CDR3 is CASSQSGGHHNNEQYF. The DNA of the CDR3 is TGTGCCAGCAGCCAAAGCGGGGGGCACCACAACAATGAGCAGTACTTC. This sequence joins TRBV3-1 and TRBJ2-5, with TRBD2 identical over 9 bases. Germline CDR1 and CDR2: LGHDT and YNNKEL (reference sequence). The CDR3 has 16 amino acids. V was clipped by 2 bases and J by 11 bases; unmatched bases: 15.